This TCR beta chain was captured in a study of T cell responses to AZD1222 COVID-19 vaccine (dated by TCRdb to the early 2020s). Regarding the research as a whole: AZD1222 recipients whose second dose came at about 4 weeks and those whose second dose came at about 12 weeks were combined into one group, since spike-specific TCR depth and breadth did not differ between the two schedules. TCR sequencing was performed for 230 to 250 trial participants, of whom about 200 were given two doses of AZD1222 and around 25 were given two doses of MenACWY control vaccine. Trial participants were enrolled by age into subgroups of 18-55, 56-69 and 70-plus years, and around 140, 26 and 57 TCR-sequenced participants, respectively, were included in these subgroups.

The time point label corresponds to: baseline before first vaccination. Vaccinee samples came from UK trials COV001 and COV002, including a single-blind randomized controlled phase 2/3 trial of AZD1222 (ChAdOx1 nCoV-19) in healthy adults. For TCRbeta chain sequencing, PBMC samples were collected from trial participants at day 0 and at day 28 after the second dose. The CDR3 regions of human TCRbeta chains were analyzed by immunosequencing. As for the original processing: TCRs in the repertoires were matched against a reference library of SARS-CoV-2-specific TCRs that had been generated with the MIRA antigen-specificity platform. Breadth was defined as the fraction of unique TCRs that were SARS-CoV-2-associated, and depth was defined as the fraction of total T cells that were SARS-CoV-2-associated. Using the MIRA data, each spike-specific TCR was mapped to the spike region that the TCR reacts to and placed in a CD4 or CD8 class. Log10-transformed breadth and depth values were compared by one-way ANOVA with Sidak's multiple comparisons tests. Drawn from immuneACCESS, this table holds only the in-frame rearrangements with V and J called that TCRdb kept. Clones are partly lost; checked studies trace under half to an unresolved V gene and leave the rest unexplained. D and trimming come from the DNA, and the V and J calls and clone size come from that table. A total of about 130,000 clones appear in this sample, roughly 93% of them only once. The ten top clones hold 0.91% of the sample.

CDR3 length: 17 amino acids, cysteine to phenylalanine. Only the CDR3 region is kept as DNA, spanning 51 bases read in frame from base 1. CDR1 and CDR2 were assigned from the germline V gene (reference sequence) as LGHDT and YNNKEL. Relative to germline, V is missing 5 bases and J is missing 6 bases, with 14 bases of the junction outside any gene match. Points the paper makes about the study in general: Epitopes outside the regions mutated in the B.1.351 and B.1.1.7 variants were reportedly recognized by nearly half of the unique spike-specific TCRs. After two AZD1222 doses, both the breadth and the depth of spike-specific TCRs were significantly higher than at day 0 and than in MenACWY recipients. The 56-69-year group was small, and its depth increase did not reach significance, likely because of low power. CD4 TCRs associated with the vaccine covered the entire spike protein, and the dominant responses were in regions 160-218 and 743-854. Because no samples from the day 14 peak response were available, repertoires could be characterized only after the peak T cell response. Conclusions about previously exposed vaccinees were limited because only a handful of AZD1222 recipients were SARS-CoV-2 seropositive at baseline. Participants were mostly white British, with more females than males. The authors suggested clonal diversity may have been underestimated.

Worth noting for this clone: Its antigen remains undetermined. Per-nucleotide qualities are absent, and no much larger clonotype sits a single base away.

This specimen was peripheral blood, taken on day 0 of AZD1222 vaccination. This sequence was found in an adult in good health. This sequence uses TRBV3-1 (or the pseudogene TRBV3-2) and TRBJ2-3; 10 bases in the middle match TRBD1. The CDR3 protein is CASSKRTGGSLSDTQYF. The sequenced DNA: TGTGCCAGCAGCAAACGGACAGGGGGGTCCCTTAGCGATACGCAGTATTTT.